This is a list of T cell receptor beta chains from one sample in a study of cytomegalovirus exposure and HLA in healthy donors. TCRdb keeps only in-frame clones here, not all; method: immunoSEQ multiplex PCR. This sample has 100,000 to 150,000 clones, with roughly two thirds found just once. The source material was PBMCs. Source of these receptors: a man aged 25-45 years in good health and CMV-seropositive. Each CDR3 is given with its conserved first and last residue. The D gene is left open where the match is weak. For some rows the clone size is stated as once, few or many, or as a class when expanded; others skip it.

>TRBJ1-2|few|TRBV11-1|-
TGTGCCAGCAGCTTAGGCGAGAGCTATGGCTACACCTTC
CASSLGESYGYTF
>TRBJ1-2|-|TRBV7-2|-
TGTGCCAGCAGCTTAGCGCGTGGAGACTATGGCTACACCTTC
CASSLARGDYGYTF
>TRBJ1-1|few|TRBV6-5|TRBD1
TGTGCCAGCAGTTTACGACAGGGTTACACTGAAGCTTTCTTT
CASSLRQGYTEAFF
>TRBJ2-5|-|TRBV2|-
TGTGCCAGCAGTAAGGACAGATTCCAAGAGACCCAGTACTTC
CASSKDRFQETQYF
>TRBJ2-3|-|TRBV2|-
TGTGCCAGCAGTCGAGCGGATACGCAGTATTTT
CASSRADTQYF
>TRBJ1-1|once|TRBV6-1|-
TGTGCCAGCAGCCCCCGAAGAGGAGAGAACACTGAAGCTTTCTTT
CASSPRRGENTEAFF
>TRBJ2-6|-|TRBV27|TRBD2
TGTGCCAGCAGTTTGGGGGCGGGAGGTGGAGGGGCCAACGTCCTGACTTTC
CASSLGAGGGGANVLTF
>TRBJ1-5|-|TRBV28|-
TGTGCCAGCAGTCCCTCCAGGGTCCAGCCCCAGCATTTT
CASSPSRVQPQHF
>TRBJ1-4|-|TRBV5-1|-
TGCGCCAGCAGACCCTGGGGGGGGGAGTCCCATGAAAAACTGTTTTTT
CASRPWGGESHEKLFF
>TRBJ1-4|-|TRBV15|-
TGTGCCACCAGCAAGGGGGAGCTCTCAACTAATGAAAAACTGTTTTTT
CATSKGELSTNEKLFF
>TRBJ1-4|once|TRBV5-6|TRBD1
TGTGCCAGCAGCTTAGGGACAGTCGGTGAAAAACTGTTTTTT
CASSLGTVGEKLFF
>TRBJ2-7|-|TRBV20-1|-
TGCAGTGCCGTACTCTACGAGCAGTACTTC
CSAVLYEQYF
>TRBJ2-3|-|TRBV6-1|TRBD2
TGTGCCAGCAGTGCGGGGACTAGCGGGAGAGTAGATACGCAGTATTTT
CASSAGTSGRVDTQYF
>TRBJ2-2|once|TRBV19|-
TGTGCCAGTAGTATTTACAGCACCGGGGAGCTGTTTTTT
CASSIYSTGELFF
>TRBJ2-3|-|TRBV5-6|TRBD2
TGTGCCAGCAGCTTGGGGTATAGCCCCCGGGAGGGCACAGATACGCAGTATTTT
CASSLGYSPREGTDTQYF
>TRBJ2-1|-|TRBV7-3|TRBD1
TGTGCCAGCAGCTTACAGGGGGCGAATGAGCAGTTCTTC
CASSLQGANEQFF
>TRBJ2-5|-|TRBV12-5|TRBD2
TGTGCTAGTGGTTTGAGCCAGCGGGAAGGAGGGTGGAACACAGAGACCCAGTACTTC
CASGLSQREGGWNTETQYF
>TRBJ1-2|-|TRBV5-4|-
TGTGCCAGCAGCCTGGGGGCTCTCGTGGGCTACACCTTC
CASSLGALVGYTF
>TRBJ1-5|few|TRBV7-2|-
TGTGCCAGCAGCCCCCTACAGGGCTATCAGCCCCAGCATTTT
CASSPLQGYQPQHF
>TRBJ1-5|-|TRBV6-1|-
TGTGCCAGCCGGATAAGATTAGGGGGCAATCAGCCCCAGCATTTT
CASRIRLGGNQPQHF
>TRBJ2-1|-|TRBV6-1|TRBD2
TGTGCCAGCAGTGTACGACTAGCCCAATCCTACAATGAGCAGTTCTTC
CASSVRLAQSYNEQFF
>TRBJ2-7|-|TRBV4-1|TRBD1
TGCGCCAGCAGCCAATTATGGACAGGGGTCCGGGAGCAGTACTTC
CASSQLWTGVREQYF
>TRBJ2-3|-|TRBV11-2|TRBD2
TGTGCCAGCAGCTTAGGAGGCGGGAGTGGGGAAAGTTCCACAGATACGCAGTATTTT
CASSLGGGSGESSTDTQYF
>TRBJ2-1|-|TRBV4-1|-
TGCGCCAGCAGCCGAGGGAAGCACTCCTACAATGAGCAGTTCTTC
CASSRGKHSYNEQFF
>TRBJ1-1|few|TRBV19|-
TGTGCCTCCTGGGGGGCTGAAGCTTTCTTT
CASWGAEAFF
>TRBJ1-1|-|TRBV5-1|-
TGCGCCAGCAGCTTGGGGGCCACTGAAGCTTTCTTT
CASSLGATEAFF
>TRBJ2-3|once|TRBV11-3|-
TGTGCCAGCAGCTTCAGGACTACCGGGGGAGCAGATACGCAGTATTTT
CASSFRTTGGADTQYF
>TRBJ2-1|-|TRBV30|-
TGTGCCTGGAGTGTACTTAGTGGGAGTGAGCAGTTCTTC
CAWSVLSGSEQFF
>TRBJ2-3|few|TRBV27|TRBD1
TGTGCCACCCACAGGGGAAGCACAGATACGCAGTATTTT
CATHRGSTDTQYF
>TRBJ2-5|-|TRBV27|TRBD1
TGTGCCAGCAGTCCGTGGACAGGGAGGGAGACCCAGTACTTC
CASSPWTGRETQYF
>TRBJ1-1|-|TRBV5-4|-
TGTGCCAGCAGCTTGGAAACAGGTCGTTTGAACACTGAAGCTTTCTTT
CASSLETGRLNTEAFF
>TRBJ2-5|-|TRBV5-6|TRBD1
TGTGCCAGCAGCTTGATCGGCAGGGGGAAAGAGACCCAGTACTTC
CASSLIGRGKETQYF
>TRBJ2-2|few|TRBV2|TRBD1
TGTGCCAGCAGTGAAGTCTGGGACAGCTACACCGGGGAGCTGTTTTTT
CASSEVWDSYTGELFF
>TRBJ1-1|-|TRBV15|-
TGTGCCACCAGCAGAGGCGACTGGACTGAAGCTTTCTTT
CATSRGDWTEAFF
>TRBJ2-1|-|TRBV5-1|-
TGCGCCAGCAGCTCACAGAGCAATGAGCAGTTCTTC
CASSSQSNEQFF
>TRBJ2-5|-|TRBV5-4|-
TGTGCCAGCAGCTCAGGTCAAGAGACCCAGTACTTC
CASSSGQETQYF
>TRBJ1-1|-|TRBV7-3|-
TGTGCCAGCAGCGCGGACAATTTCAACACTGAAGCTTTCTTT
CASSADNFNTEAFF
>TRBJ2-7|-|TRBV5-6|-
TGTGCCAGCACCTCACAGGACAGATATACCTACGAGCAGTACTTC
CASTSQDRYTYEQYF
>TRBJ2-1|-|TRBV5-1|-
TGCGCCAGCAGGATCGAGTCCATTGATGAGCAGTTCTTC
CASRIESIDEQFF
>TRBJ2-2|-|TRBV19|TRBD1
TGTGCCAGTAGTCGGGACAGGGACGCCGGGGAGCTGTTTTTT
CASSRDRDAGELFF
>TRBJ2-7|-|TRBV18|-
TGTGCCAGCTCACCCAGCGATGGCGAGCAGTACTTC
CASSPSDGEQYF
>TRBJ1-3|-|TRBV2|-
TGTGCCAGCAGTCTAGCCCGGGGCTCTGGAAACACCATATATTTT
CASSLARGSGNTIYF
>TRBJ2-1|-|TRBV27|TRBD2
TGTGCCAGCAGTTCTAGCGGGTTAAACATCAATGAGCAGTTCTTC
CASSSSGLNINEQFF
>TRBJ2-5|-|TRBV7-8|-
TGTGCCAGCAGCTTTCTTACGGGTGTCTCATACCAGTCGGAGACCCAGTACTTC
CASSFLTGVSYQSETQYF
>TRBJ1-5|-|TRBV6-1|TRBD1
TGTGCCAGCAGTGGTGACAGGGGGTCCCTTCGGCCCCAGCATTTT
CASSGDRGSLRPQHF
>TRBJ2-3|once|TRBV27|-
TGTGCCAGCAGTTTAACGGTGCAGGGTAGCACAGATACGCAGTATTTT
CASSLTVQGSTDTQYF
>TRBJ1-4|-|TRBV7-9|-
TGTGCCAGCAGCTTACAGGGCACTAATGAAAAACTGTTTTTT
CASSLQGTNEKLFF